Detailed here is one T cell receptor beta chain. Its antigen is not yet known. No much larger clone is present one base from it, and per-base qualities are unavailable. TCR CDR3 regions were amplified from genomic DNA by multiplex PCR using the deep immunoSEQ assay. Genomic DNA extracted from each cell subset was distributed evenly over all wells of several immunoSEQ 96-well plates, and each plate served as one replicate. Each replicate PCR for sorted subsets received around 210 ng genomic DNA, equal to about 30,000 T cell genomes. Purified libraries were quantified with a Qubit 3.0 fluorometer, sized on a Bioanalyzer 2100, and re-quantified with the KAPA Library Quantification kit. A separate single-read 150-cycle Illumina NextSeq 550 flow cell was used to sequence each immunoSEQ 96-well plate. The paper's data handling went like this. Because the immunoSEQ output held only junctional sequences and lacked quality scores, the filtering could not match the filtering applied to full-length reads. To assign V/J genes and CDR3, sequences were annotated using PyIR, a Python wrapper for IgBLAST v1.9, with IMGT germline references. Reads with weak V/J assignments (E-value above 1e-6), missing CDR3, stop codons, out-of-frame junctions, or ambiguous translated residues were removed. V3J clonotypes were defined as sequences sharing an identical inferred V gene, J gene, and CDR3 amino acid sequence. Percentage overlap between repertoires was computed as shared unique clonotypes divided by the size of the smaller repertoire. RTK rarefaction, the Chao1 estimator, and Recon v2.1 estimates of unobserved clonotypes were used to assess repertoire richness. Generation probabilities for all TCRbeta clonotypes obtained by the gDNA method from a handful of donors were computed using OLGA. The clones in this table, taken by TCRdb from immuneACCESS, are in-frame only. Not every clone is retained; where verified, under half of the shortfall comes from an unresolved V gene, and the cause of the rest is unknown. That table supplies the V and J calls and clone size; D and trimming were determined from the DNA. Counted in this sample were some 2.1 million clones; 85% to 95% of them appeared once. 0.1% to 0.15% of the sample rests with the top ten.

The donors were healthy, HIV-negative adults who had no recently reported acute infections or vaccinations. Only Caucasian adults living in Nashville, Tennessee, USA were represented among the donors. CD4+ T cells were enriched through magnetic negative selection, after which naive cells were positively selected on CD45RA and the remaining negative fraction served as the memory subset. Blood was collected by leukapheresis, and PBMCs were isolated by Ficoll-Histopaque density gradient centrifugation and then cryopreserved in liquid nitrogen vapor phase. Purity and quantity of every magnetically sorted T cell population were checked by analytical flow cytometry. Genomic DNA was isolated from every sorted fraction and measured by UV absorbance on a Nanodrop 2000c. This sample was included in a study of shared clonotypes between healthy human individuals (dated by TCRdb to the early 2020s). With regard to the full study: Three men and a couple of women, aged 18 to 49 years, made up the cohort. Different laboratories and diverse techniques were used to prepare libraries and sequence TCR repertoires, to increase sequencing depth and limit assay-specific biases. Between about 0.94 and 8.9 billion PBMCs per donor were obtained by leukapheresis. Blood TCR repertoires of roughly five healthy adults were deeply sequenced to estimate repertoire size and the extent of clonotype sharing between individuals. For each donor, CD4 naive and CD4 memory were each run on three plates, CD8 naive on two plates, and CD8 memory on one plate. The study at large found these results: Higher generation probabilities were observed for clonotypes shared by all four sorted-subset donors than for non-shared clonotypes. Naive subsets generally had larger estimated clonotype richness than memory subsets did. The small number of donors limited the genetic and exposure-history diversity represented. Even with the large sequencing depth, rarefaction of the sorted-subset datasets indicated that sequencing was incomplete. Pairwise subsampling indicated that sequencing depth was expected to affect the degree of clonotype sharing among donors. Sampling was limited to blood, and TCR repertoires in tissue likely differ from TCR repertoires in blood. Across a few donors, approximately 4.6% of naive CD4, approximately 3.6% of naive CD8, 2.3% of memory CD4, and approximately 0.4% of memory CD8 clonotypes were shared.

Relative to germline, V is missing 2 bases and J is missing 7 bases, with 13 bases of the junction outside any gene match. Including the terminal cysteine and phenylalanine, the CDR3 comprises 18 residues. Kept here is only the CDR3 DNA, which spans 54 bases and is read in frame from base 1. The germline V gene gives CDR1 as SGHTA and CDR2 as FQGNSA. The chain uses TRBV7-2 and TRBJ2-5, and 13 junction bases match TRBD2. The sequence derives from a man younger than 35 in good health. The sequencing sample was made of naive CD4+ T cells sorted from blood. What the cell subset or site label conveys for this sample: CD45RA+ positively selected. The CDR3 reads as follows: CASSLLWTSGGSRATQYF. The DNA sequence is as follows: TGTGCCAGCAGCTTACTTTGGACTAGCGGGGGATCCAGAGCGACCCAGTACTTC.